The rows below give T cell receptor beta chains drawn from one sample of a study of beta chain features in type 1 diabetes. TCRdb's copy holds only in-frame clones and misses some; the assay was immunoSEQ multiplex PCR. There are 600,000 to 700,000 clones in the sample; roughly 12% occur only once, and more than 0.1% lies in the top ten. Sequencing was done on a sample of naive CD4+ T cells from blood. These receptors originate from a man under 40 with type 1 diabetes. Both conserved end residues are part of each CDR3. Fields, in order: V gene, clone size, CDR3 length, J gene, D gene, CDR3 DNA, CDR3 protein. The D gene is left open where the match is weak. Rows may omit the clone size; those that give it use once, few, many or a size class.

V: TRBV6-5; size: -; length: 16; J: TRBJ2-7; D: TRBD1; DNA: TGTGCCAGCAGTTACCAGCCGGGACAGGCCGCCTACGAGCAGTACTTC; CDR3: CASSYQPGQAAYEQYF
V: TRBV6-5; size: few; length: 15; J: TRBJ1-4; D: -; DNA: TGTGCCAGCAGTCGGACATTTACCCTTAATGAAAAACTGTTTTTT; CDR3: CASSRTFTLNEKLFF
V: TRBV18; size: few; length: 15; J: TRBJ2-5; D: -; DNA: TGTGCCAGCTCACCACCCATGGCAGCCCAAGAGACCCAGTACTTC; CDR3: CASSPPMAAQETQYF
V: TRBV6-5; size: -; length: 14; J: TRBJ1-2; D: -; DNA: TGTGCCAGCAGTTACGGCACTACTAACTATGGCTACACCTTC; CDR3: CASSYGTTNYGYTF
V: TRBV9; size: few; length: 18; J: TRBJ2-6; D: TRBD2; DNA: TGTGCCAGCAGCCCCCGGATAGCGGGTAGCTCTGGGGCCAACGTCCTGACTTTC; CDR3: CASSPRIAGSSGANVLTF
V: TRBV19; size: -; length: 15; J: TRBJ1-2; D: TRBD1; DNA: TGTGCCAGTAGTACCGGGACAGGGGGCTCCTATGGCTACACCTTC; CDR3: CASSTGTGGSYGYTF
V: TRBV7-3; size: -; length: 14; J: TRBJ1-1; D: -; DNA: TGTGCCAGCAGCTTACAGGGTTTGAACACTGAAGCTTTCTTT; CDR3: CASSLQGLNTEAFF
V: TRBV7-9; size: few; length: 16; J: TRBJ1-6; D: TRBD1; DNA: TGTGCCAGCAGCTCTACTGGGACAGACTATAATTCACCCCTCCACTTT; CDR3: CASSSTGTDYNSPLHF
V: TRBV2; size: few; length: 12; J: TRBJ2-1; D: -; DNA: TGTGCCAGCAGGTCCAGCTACAATGAGCAGTTCTTC; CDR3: CASRSSYNEQFF
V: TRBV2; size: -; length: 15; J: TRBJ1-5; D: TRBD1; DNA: TGTGCCAGCAGGGGGACAGCCTATAGCAATCAGCCCCAGCATTTT; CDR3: CASRGTAYSNQPQHF
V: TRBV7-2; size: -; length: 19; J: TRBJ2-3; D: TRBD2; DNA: TGTGCCAGCAGCAACCTCTGGGCGGGGGAGACCTCTGACACAGATACGCAGTATTTT; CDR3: CASSNLWAGETSDTDTQYF
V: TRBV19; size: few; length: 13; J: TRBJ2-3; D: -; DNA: TGTGCCAGCGAGGGACCCAGCACAGATACGCAGTATTTT; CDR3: CASEGPSTDTQYF
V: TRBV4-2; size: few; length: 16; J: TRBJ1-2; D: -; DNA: TGTGCCAGCAGCCAGGGCACAGGTTCAGCTAACTATGGCTACACCTTC; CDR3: CASSQGTGSANYGYTF
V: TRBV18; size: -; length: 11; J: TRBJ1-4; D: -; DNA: TGTGCCAGCTCGGAAGACGGCGGACTGTTTTTT; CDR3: CASSEDGGLFF
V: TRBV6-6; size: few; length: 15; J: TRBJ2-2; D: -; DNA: TGTGCCAGCAGTAAGGGGGGAACGAACACCGGGGAGCTGTTTTTT; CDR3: CASSKGGTNTGELFF
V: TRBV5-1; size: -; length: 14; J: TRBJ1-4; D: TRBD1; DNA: TGCGCCAGCCGACCGGGACAGGCTTCGGAAAAACTGTTTTTT; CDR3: CASRPGQASEKLFF
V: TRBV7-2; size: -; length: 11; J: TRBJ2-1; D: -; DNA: TGTGCCAGCAGCACATATTATGAGCAGTTCTTC; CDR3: CASSTYYEQFF
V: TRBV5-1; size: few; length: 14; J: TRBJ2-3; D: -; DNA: TGCGCCAGCAGCTTGGGTACTGCGACAGATACGCAGTATTTT; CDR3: CASSLGTATDTQYF
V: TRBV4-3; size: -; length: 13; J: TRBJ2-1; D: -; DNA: TGCGCCAGCAGCCAAAGCACAAACAATGAGCAGTTCTTC; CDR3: CASSQSTNNEQFF
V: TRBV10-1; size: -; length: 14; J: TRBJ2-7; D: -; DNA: TGCGCCAGCAGTGAAGGGACGGACACCTACGAGCAGTACTTC; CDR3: CASSEGTDTYEQYF
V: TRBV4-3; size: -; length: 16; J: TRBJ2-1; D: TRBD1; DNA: TGCGCCAGCAGCCAAGACTCAGGGGGTCTTTTTTTTGAGCAGTTCTTC; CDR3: CASSQDSGGLFFEQFF
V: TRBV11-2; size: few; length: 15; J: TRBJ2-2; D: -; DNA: TGTGCCAGCAGCTCCCAGGGAAGGGACACCGGGGAGCTGTTTTTT; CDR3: CASSSQGRDTGELFF
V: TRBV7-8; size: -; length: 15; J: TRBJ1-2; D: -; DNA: TGTGCCAGCACAGGAGGACGCCTCTTTAACTATGGCTACACCTTC; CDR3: CASTGGRLFNYGYTF
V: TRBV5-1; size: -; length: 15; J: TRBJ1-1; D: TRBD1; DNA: TGCGCCAGCAGCACCCCCGGGACAGGGAACACTGAAGCTTTCTTT; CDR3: CASSTPGTGNTEAFF
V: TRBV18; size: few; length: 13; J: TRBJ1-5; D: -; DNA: TGTGCCAGCTCCCCAGATAATTATCAGCCCCAGCATTTT; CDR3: CASSPDNYQPQHF
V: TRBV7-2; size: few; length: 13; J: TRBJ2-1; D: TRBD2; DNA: TGTGCCAGCAGCTTAGGGGGACTACCTAAGCAGTTCTTC; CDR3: CASSLGGLPKQFF
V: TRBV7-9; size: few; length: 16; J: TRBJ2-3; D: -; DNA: TGTGCCAGCAGCTTAGGGTTCGTTGCTAGCACAGATACGCAGTATTTT; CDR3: CASSLGFVASTDTQYF
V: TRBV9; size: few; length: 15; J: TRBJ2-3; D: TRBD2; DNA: TGTGCCAGCAGCGTTCGACTAGCTGGGACAGATACGCAGTATTTT; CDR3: CASSVRLAGTDTQYF
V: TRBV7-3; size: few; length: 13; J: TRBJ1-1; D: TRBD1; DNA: TGTGCCAGCGGAGACGACAGGGACACTGAAGCTTTCTTT; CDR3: CASGDDRDTEAFF
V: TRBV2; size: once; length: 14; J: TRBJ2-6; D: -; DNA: TGTGCCAGCGTGGAGGCTTCTGGGGCCAACGTCCTGACTTTC; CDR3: CASVEASGANVLTF
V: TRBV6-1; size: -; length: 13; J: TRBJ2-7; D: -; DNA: TGTGCTGGGAGCCCGGGGATATCGTACGAGCAGTACTTC; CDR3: CAGSPGISYEQYF
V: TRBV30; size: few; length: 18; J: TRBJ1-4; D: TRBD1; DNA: TGTGCCTGGAGTGGTCTCAGGGACAGCCAATCAACTAATGAAAAACTGTTTTTT; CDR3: CAWSGLRDSQSTNEKLFF
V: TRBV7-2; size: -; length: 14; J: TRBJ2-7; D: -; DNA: TGTGCCAGCAGCTTAGCCCGGATCTCCTACGAGCAGTACTTC; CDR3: CASSLARISYEQYF